Following are 17 T cell receptor beta chains from one sample sequenced in a study of cytomegalovirus exposure and HLA in healthy donors (dated by TCRdb to about 2017). The method behind the library was the immunoSEQ multiplex PCR assay. For the multiplex PCR, a mixture combining 60 forward primers for TCR Vbeta segments and 13 reverse primers for TCR Jbeta segments was used. TCRdb stores this immuneACCESS table with in-frame sequences only. Part of the clones is absent; in the studies checked, under half of the shortfall reflects unresolved V genes, and no reason is known for the rest. This sample has 90,000 or so clones in its table, and about 66% of those were observed once. The ten biggest clones cover under 6% of the sample. Sequenced material: PBMCs. These receptors were collected from a boy younger than 18 in good health and CMV-seropositive.

The gene calls are TRBV4-3 and TRBJ2-1, with D unresolved. The V and J ends lost 1 base and 0 bases respectively, with 4 bases between them. Germline V gene data show CDR1 as LGHNA and CDR2 as YSLEER. CDR3 length: 14 residues. The DNA for the CDR3 is TGCGCCAGCAGCCAAGGGAGCTCCTACAATGAGCAGTTCTTC. This sequence encodes CASSQGSSYNEQFF.

This clone was counted a few times. The chain carries TRBV7-2 and TRBJ2-3; the D gene is possibly TRBD2 (5 bases). The V gene's germline CDR1 is SGHTA and CDR2 FQGNSA. V was pared by 5 bases and J by 2 bases, with 11 bases between. CDR3 length: 14 residues. CDR3 residues: CASSPPTNTDTQYF. The DNA of the CDR3 is TGTGCCAGCAGCCCCCCGACTAACACAGATACGCAGTATTTT.

This chain uses TRBV5-1 with TRBJ2-7; TRBD1 is a possible D gene (6 bases). From germline, CDR1 is SGHRS and CDR2 YFSETQ. The CDR3 totals 15 residues. The V and J ends lost 1 base and 2 bases respectively, with 13 bases between them. The CDR3 region is CASSLQDSLTYEQYF. CDR3 DNA sequence: TGCGCCAGCAGCTTGCAGGACAGTCTGACCTACGAGCAGTACTTC.

This clone was picked up a small number of times. The rearrangement links TRBV19 to TRBJ1-2; D not resolved. The germline V gene has CDR1 LNHDA and CDR2 SQIVND (reference sequence). V shed 4 bases and J shed 8 bases, with 17 bases lying between them. This CDR3 has 14 amino acids. CDR3 amino acids: CASSTRSLYGGYTF. CDR3 nucleotide sequence: TGTGCCAGTAGTACCCGTAGCCTCTATGGGGGCTACACCTTC.

This clone showed up just a few times. This chain uses TRBV5-1 with TRBJ2-5; the match to TRBD1 covers 8 bases. There are 15 residues in the CDR3. The junction had 3 bases not matched to a gene; V was cut back by 0 bases and J by 2 bases. The germline V gene has CDR1 SGHRS and CDR2 YFSETQ. The CDR3 sequence is CASSLAGTGQETQYF. The CDR3, as DNA: TGCGCCAGCAGCTTGGCCGGGACAGGTCAAGAGACCCAGTACTTC.

This clone was found a few times. The V gene is TRBV4-1, the J gene TRBJ2-1; 11 bases line up with TRBD2. Germline-derived CDR1 and CDR2 are MGHRA and YSYEKL. V lost 4 bases, J lost 8 bases, and 10 bases stayed unmatched. The CDR3 totals 16 residues. The CDR3 bases are TGCGCCAGCAGCCGACGGACTAGCGGGCTTGCGGATGAGCAGTTCTTC. Translation gives CASSRRTSGLADEQFF.

The chain uses TRBV18 and TRBJ2-6; D might be TRBD1 (5 bases). The V gene's germline CDR1 is KGHSH and CDR2 LQKENI. V was shortened by 6 bases and J by 0 bases, with 24 bases between the two germline ends. The length of the CDR3 is 20 residues. The CDR3 DNA reads TGTGCCAGCTCCCTGACGCAAGGGGCAGTTGTGAGCTCTGGGGCCAACGTCCTGACTTTC. Amino acids: CASSLTQGAVVSSGANVLTF.

V is TRBV19 and J is TRBJ2-1, with 13 bases lining up with TRBD2. The germline V gene has CDR1 LNHDA and CDR2 SQIVND (reference sequence). The CDR3 loop spans 15 amino acids. J was trimmed by 2 bases and V by 7 bases; bases with no gene match: 2. The DNA of the CDR3 is TGTGCCAGTACCACTAGCGGGAGGGCCTACAATGAGCAGTTCTTC. Translation gives CASTTSGRAYNEQFF. Full variable domain (remainder filled in from reference TRBV19 and TRBJ2-1): DGGITQSPKYLFRKEGQNVTLSCEQNLNHDAMYWYRQDPGQGLRLIYYSQIVNDFQKGDIAEGYSVSREKKESFPLTVTSAQKNPTAFYLCASTTSGRAYNEQFFGPGTRLTVL.

V usage is TRBV7-3 and J usage is TRBJ2-3; TRBD2 agrees at 12 bases. V gave up 5 bases and J gave up 6 bases; unmatched junction bases: 3. Per germline, CDR1 SGHTA and CDR2 FQGTGA. This CDR3 has 14 amino acids. The CDR3 region has the DNA TGTGCCAGCAGCCAAGGGACTAGCGGGGATACGCAGTATTTT. Protein sequence: CASSQGTSGDTQYF. The full variable domain, in which reference TRBV7-3 and TRBJ2-3 provide the parts outside the CDR3, is GAGVSQTPSNKVTEKGKYVELRCDPISGHTALYWYRQSLGQGPEFLIYFQGTGAADDSGLPNDRFFAVRPEGSVSTLKIQRTERGDSAVYLCASSQGTSGDTQYFGPGTRLTVL.

The rearrangement joins TRBV30 to TRBJ1-1; D gene unclear. V lost 5 bases and J 8 bases, leaving 15 bases between the germline ends. Germline CDR1 GTSNPN, CDR2 SVGIG (reference sequence). The CDR3 totals 12 residues. The CDR3 DNA is TGTGCCTGGCTAGATATTCAGCGGGAAGCTTTCTTT. Its protein product is CAWLDIQREAFF.

This sequence joins TRBV5-1 and TRBJ2-3; 10 bases match TRBD1. The CDR3 is 17 residues long. V was clipped by 4 bases and J by 5 bases; unmatched bases: 13. The germline CDR1 and CDR2 sequences are SGHRS and YFSETQ. The CDR3 DNA is TGCGCCAGCAGCGCTAACTCCGGGACAGGGGCCCTAGATACGCAGTATTTT. Its translation: CASSANSGTGALDTQYF. Combining the CDR3 with reference TRBV5-1 and TRBJ2-3 gives the whole variable domain KAGVTQTPRYLIKTRGQQVTLSCSPISGHRSVSWYQQTPGQGLQFLFEYFSETQRNKGNFPGRFSGRQFSNSRSEMNVSTLELGDSALYLCASSANSGTGALDTQYFGPGTRLTVL.

This chain joins TRBV2 and TRBJ2-7, with TRBD1 matching 8 bases. V was pared by 7 bases and J by 5 bases, with 16 bases of the junction left unmatched. The CDR3 runs 16 residues. From germline, CDR1 is SNHLY and CDR2 FYNNEI. This chain's CDR3 is CASTPRPGQAIHEQYF. CDR3 coding DNA: TGTGCCAGCACCCCAAGGCCGGGACAGGCTATCCACGAGCAGTACTTC.

As DNA, the CDR3 is TGTGCCAGCAGCTCTGACTGGGGGGGACCGACCTCCTACGAGCAGTACTTC. Its protein is CASSSDWGGPTSYEQYF. The chain recombines TRBV7-9 with TRBJ2-7; 7 nucleotides agree with TRBD2. The trim removed 4 bases at V and 0 bases at J, leaving 12 bases unmatched. Per the germline V gene, CDR1 is SEHNR and CDR2 is FQNEAQ (reference sequence). The CDR3 covers 17 residues.

This clone was counted between two and nine times. The CDR3 is CASSYSGSSYEQYF. In DNA, the CDR3 is TGTGCCAGCAGCTATAGCGGGAGCTCCTACGAGCAGTACTTC. The rearrangement links TRBV7-8 to TRBJ2-7; 9 bases map to TRBD2. The ends lost 4 bases at V and 0 bases at J; junction bases unmatched: 1. Germline-derived CDR1 and CDR2 are SGHVS and FQNEAQ. The CDR3 spans 14 residues.

This clone was seen a single time. The V and J genes are TRBV9 and TRBJ2-7; 12 bases map to TRBD2. V lost 2 bases, J lost 4 bases, and 4 bases stayed unmatched. The CDR3 length is 15 residues. Germline V gene sequence: CDR1 SGDLS, CDR2 YYNGEE. The CDR3 loop is CASSVLAGGPYEQYF. CDR3 DNA: TGTGCCAGCAGCGTCCTAGCGGGGGGGCCGTACGAGCAGTACTTC.

The chain recombines TRBV5-1 with TRBJ2-3; 12 bases are a match to TRBD2. The V gene end was trimmed by 4 bases and the J gene end by 4 bases; junction bases not matched to a gene: 10. Germline V CDR1 and CDR2: SGHRS, YFSETQ. The CDR3 runs to 17 residues. The CDR3 protein is CASSIGLAGRRPDTQYF. Written as DNA, the CDR3 is TGCGCCAGCAGCATAGGACTAGCGGGGCGGCGCCCAGATACGCAGTATTTT.

The J gene is TRBJ2-2, the V gene TRBV5-1; D unresolved. V shed 0 bases and J shed 8 bases, with 17 bases lying between them. The CDR3 contains 16 residues. The germline V gene has CDR1 SGHRS and CDR2 YFSETQ. The CDR3 here is CASSLGLTPHAGELFF. The CDR3 nucleotides are TGCGCCAGCAGCTTGGGTCTCACTCCTCATGCAGGGGAGCTGTTTTTT. Based on the CDR3 plus reference TRBV5-1 and TRBJ2-2, the full variable domain is KAGVTQTPRYLIKTRGQQVTLSCSPISGHRSVSWYQQTPGQGLQFLFEYFSETQRNKGNFPGRFSGRQFSNSRSEMNVSTLELGDSALYLCASSLGLTPHAGELFFGEGSRLTVL.